These 13 T cell receptor beta chains originate from one sample sequenced in a study of cytomegalovirus exposure and HLA in healthy donors (TCRdb year 2017). Library construction relied on the immunoSEQ multiplex PCR assay. For the multiplex PCR, a mixture combining 60 forward primers for TCR Vbeta segments and 13 reverse primers for TCR Jbeta segments was used. The source is immuneACCESS, and TCRdb retained only in-frame sequences with V and J called. Part of the clones is not carried over; for the studies checked, unresolved V genes explain less than half of this, and the remainder is unexplained. A total of 180,000 or so clones appear in this sample, around four fifths of them only once. In total, the top ten clones hold 5.5% to 7.5% of the sample. The specimen was PBMCs. Receptors originate from a woman between 50 and 59 years old in good health and CMV-seropositive.

The V and J genes are TRBV28 and TRBJ1-5, with 7 bases aligning to TRBD1. The CDR3 covers 13 residues. The V segment lost 4 bases and the J segment 6 bases; nucleotides outside the gene matches: 3. Germline V lookup: CDR1 MDHEN, CDR2 SYDVKM. The CDR3 reads CASSYGTVQPQHF. In DNA, the CDR3 is TGTGCCAGCAGTTATGGGACAGTTCAGCCCCAGCATTTT.

V usage is TRBV10-1 and J usage is TRBJ2-1; TRBD1 agrees at 7 bases. Germline V lookup: CDR1 WNHNN, CDR2 SYGVQD (reference sequence). There are 15 residues in the CDR3. V shed 11 bases and J 0 bases; nucleotides not matched to a gene: 10. The CDR3 spells CASDREESSYNEQFF. CDR3 sequence (DNA): TGCGCCTCCGACAGGGAAGAAAGCTCCTACAATGAGCAGTTCTTC.

The rearrangement joins TRBV6-6 to TRBJ1-6, with 7 bases identical to TRBD1. The CDR3 has 15 residues. Trimming cost V 6 bases and J 6 bases; bases outside gene matches: 8. In germline, CDR1 is MNHNY, CDR2 SVGAGI (reference sequence). CDR3 amino acids: CASSLRTGPNSPLHF. CDR3 sequence (DNA): TGTGCCAGCAGCCTCCGGACAGGCCCTAATTCACCCCTCCACTTT.

This rearrangement joins TRBV4-1 to TRBJ2-1; 8 positions agree with TRBD2. From germline, CDR1 is MGHRA and CDR2 YSYEKL. This CDR3 is built from 16 residues. V lost 1 base to trimming and J lost 3 bases; unmatched junction nucleotides: 5. CDR3 region: CASSQGLARGYNEQFF. The CDR3 region has the DNA TGCGCCAGCAGCCAAGGACTAGCGCGGGGCTACAATGAGCAGTTCTTC.

This clone appeared once. The chain employs TRBV19 and TRBJ1-2, with D uncertain. CDR3 size: 13 residues. Germline loops: CDR1 LNHDA, CDR2 SQIVND (reference sequence). V lost 4 bases and J 0 bases, leaving 6 bases between the germline ends. The CDR3 region is CASSTAANYGYTF. As DNA, the CDR3 is TGTGCCAGTAGTACAGCGGCTAACTATGGCTACACCTTC.

The chain joins TRBV19 to TRBJ2-5; 7 bases align to TRBD2. CDR1 is LNHDA and CDR2 is SQIVND in the germline V gene (reference sequence). This CDR3 region has 14 residues. The V segment lost 8 bases and the J segment 1 base; nucleotides outside the gene matches: 7. As DNA, the CDR3 is TGTGCCAGTGGAATGGGGGGGGTCCAAGAGACCCAGTACTTC. Amino acids: CASGMGGVQETQYF.

This sequence joins TRBV2 and TRBJ1-4; D unresolved. Trimming shortened V by 4 bases and J by 1 base, and 4 bases separated the two germline ends. This CDR3 has 13 amino acids. CDR1 and CDR2 (germline): SNHLY, FYNNEI. The chain's CDR3 is CASSVLTNEKLFF. In DNA, the CDR3 is TGTGCCAGCAGTGTCTTAACTAATGAAAAACTGTTTTTT.

V usage is TRBV28 and J usage is TRBJ1-2; TRBD1 matches at 11 bases. Per the germline V gene, CDR1 is MDHEN and CDR2 is SYDVKM. The V and J ends lost 4 bases and 7 bases, in that order; junction bases with no gene match: 8. There are 15 residues in the CDR3. The CDR3 region has the DNA TGTGCCAGCAGTTCCCCGGACAGGGGGCAGGTTGGCTACACCTTC. It is translated as CASSSPDRGQVGYTF.

Regarding this clone: At one end the junction does not follow the germline gene, possibly because of a read error. The V gene is TRBV7-7, the J gene TRBJ2-5, with TRBD2 as a possible D gene (5 bases). Germline lookup yields CDR1 SSHAT and CDR2 FNYEAQ (reference sequence). The CDR3 length is 13 residues. CDR3 sequence reads: CASSLTRGETQYF. DNA of the CDR3: TGTGCTAGCAGCTTAACTAGAGGAGAGACCCAGTACTTC. Looking up the rest from reference TRBV7-7 and TRBJ2-5 gives the full variable domain: GAGVSQSPRYKVTKRGQDVTLRCDPISSHATLYWYQQALGQGPEFLTYFNYEAQPDKSGLPSDRFSAERPEGSISTLTIQRTEQRDSAMYRCASSLTRGETQYFGPGTRLLVL.

The chain employs TRBV30 and TRBJ2-1; TRBD2 aligns across 8 bases. V shed 8 bases and J 11 bases; nucleotides not matched to a gene: 23. This CDR3 has 16 amino acids. The germline V gene has CDR1 GTSNPN and CDR2 SVGIG (reference sequence). CDR3 residues: CASTDSPQSSGQKQFF. The CDR3 bases are TGTGCCAGCACCGACAGCCCCCAATCTAGCGGGCAGAAGCAGTTCTTC.

The chain couples TRBV6-5 to TRBJ2-3; D not resolved. V gave up 8 bases and J gave up 4 bases, with 16 bases separating them. The CDR3 covers 14 residues. CDR1 and CDR2 from the germline V gene are MNHEY and SVGAGI. The CDR3 nucleotides read TGTGCCAGCGCTAGGTTCCCGGGTCCAGATACGCAGTATTTT. It translates to CASARFPGPDTQYF.

In its sample, this clone was seen once. The chain uses TRBV29-1 and TRBJ1-5; maybe TRBD1 (6 bases). The V end was cut by 6 bases, the J end by 7 bases, with 16 bases between. Looked up from germline, CDR1 is SQVTM and CDR2 is ANQGSEA. This CDR3 contains 13 residues. The DNA for the CDR3 is TGCAGCGTCCAGGGGTCCCTCGGACAGCCCCAGCATTTT. Protein product: CSVQGSLGQPQHF. The whole variable domain, filled in from reference TRBV29-1 and TRBJ1-5, reads SAVISQKPSRDICQRGTSLTIQCQVDSQVTMMFWYRQQPGQSLTLIATANQGSEATYESGFVIDKFPISRPNLTFSTLTVSNMSPEDSSIYLCSVQGSLGQPQHFGDGTRLSIL.

CDR3 loop: CASSFTSGGLEQYF. As DNA, the CDR3 is TGTGCCAGCAGCTTTACTAGCGGGGGGCTCGAGCAGTACTTC. The V and J genes are TRBV7-9 and TRBJ2-7; TRBD2 matches at 12 bases. With V trimmed by 3 bases and J by 6 bases, 3 bases remained unmatched. In germline, CDR1 is SEHNR, CDR2 FQNEAQ (reference sequence). This CDR3 is 14 amino acids long.